This T cell receptor (beta chain) was identified in a study of CD8 T cells in ankylosing spondylitis. Study-wide results and limits: Past studies reported some motif variants in reactive arthritis synovial fluid and blood. Within ankylosing spondylitis blood, a TCR beta motif made up of roughly eight highly homologous variants appeared to be characteristic.

This clonotype was seen many times. What it binds is unknown. This CDR3 is built from 15 residues. The germline V and J ends were trimmed by 0 bases and 7 bases, with 12 bases remaining between them. CDR1 MNHEY and CDR2 SVGAGI come from the germline V gene. TCRdb passed the 5' RACE reads through MiXCR, listing each CDR3 protein once. The table has 36,000 or so distinct CDR3 sequences, roughly 13% seen once; the top ten hold approximately 31%. Source material: synovial fluid, either unsorted or a sorted T cell fraction (not recorded which). J is TRBJ1-4 and V is TRBV6-5; D is undetermined. The sequence was collected from a male donor with ankylosing spondylitis. The CDR3 bases are TGTGCCAGCAGTTACTCTTCTGGGAATACTGAAAAACTGTTTTTT. This gives the protein CASSYSSGNTEKLFF.